Listed here are 9 T cell receptor beta chains from one sample, sequenced in a study of cytomegalovirus exposure and HLA in healthy donors. The PCR made use of 60 Vbeta and 13 Jbeta primers. TCRdb keeps only in-frame clones here, not all; method: immunoSEQ multiplex PCR. The data hold some 160,000 clones, with around 85% observed a single time. The sample was PBMCs. The source is a man in his forties or fifties in good health and CMV-seropositive.

V is TRBV5-5 and J is TRBJ2-7; D call uncertain. Per the germline V gene, CDR1 is SGHKS and CDR2 is YYEKEE (reference sequence). V was cut by 1 base and J by 0 bases, with 8 bases left in between. This CDR3 is 14 amino acids long. Here the CDR3 reads CASSLLRFSYEQYF. The CDR3 nucleotides are TGTGCCAGCAGCTTGTTGAGGTTCTCCTACGAGCAGTACTTC.

The chain has TRBV6-5 and TRBJ1-2; possible D gene TRBD1, 6 bases. The CDR3 extends over 12 amino acids. Per germline, CDR1 MNHEY and CDR2 SVGAGI. V dropped 7 bases and J dropped 8 bases, with 14 bases sitting between them. CDR3 loop: CASTNGQSGYTF. The CDR3 bases are TGTGCCAGCACCAACGGACAGAGCGGCTACACCTTC.

V and J are TRBV7-9 and TRBJ1-1, with TRBD1 matching over 7 bases. CDR3 size: 16 residues. The V segment lost 2 bases and the J segment 2 bases; nucleotides outside the gene matches: 8. Per the germline V gene, CDR1 is SEHNR and CDR2 is FQNEAQ (reference sequence). CDR3 region: CASSLRTGVGNTEAFF. In DNA, the CDR3 is TGTGCCAGCAGCTTAAGAACAGGGGTCGGAAACACTGAAGCTTTCTTT. Variable domain in full (rest from reference TRBV7-9 and TRBJ1-1): DTGVSQNPRHKITKRGQNVTFRCDPISEHNRLYWYRQTLGQGPEFLTYFQNEAQLEKSRLLSDRFSAERPKGSFSTLEIQRTEQGDSAMYLCASSLRTGVGNTEAFFGQGTRLTVV.

This clone was found a few times. The J gene is TRBJ2-2, the V gene TRBV4-1; 8 positions match TRBD1. V shed 6 bases and J 4 bases; nucleotides not matched to a gene: 7. The CDR3 is 15 amino acids. Germline V gives CDR1 MGHRA, CDR2 YSYEKL. In nucleotides, the CDR3 is TGCGCCAGCAGACCGGGACAGGCGAGCACCGGGGAGCTGTTTTTT. Protein sequence: CASRPGQASTGELFF.

V usage is TRBV6-5 and J usage is TRBJ1-4; the D is unclear. The CDR3 has 13 amino acids. V was cut by 0 bases and J by 13 bases, with 12 bases left in between. The germline gives CDR1 MNHEY, CDR2 SVGAGI. In DNA form, the CDR3 reads TGTGCCAGCAGTTACTCGTCCCAGGCGCTACTGTTTTTT. The encoded protein is CASSYSSQALLFF.

The J gene is TRBJ2-1, the V gene TRBV7-9, with D possibly matching TRBD1 (5 bases). The CDR3 runs to 14 residues. V lost 7 bases, J lost 2 bases, and 12 bases lay in between. The germline V gene has CDR1 SEHNR and CDR2 FQNEAQ (reference sequence). CDR3 bases: TGTGCCAGCACTGTCGACAGTCCCTACAATGAGCAGTTCTTC. Its protein product is CASTVDSPYNEQFF.

This chain links TRBV18 with TRBJ2-5; 7 nucleotides match TRBD2. There are 13 residues in the CDR3. CDR1 is KGHSH and CDR2 is LQKENI in the germline V gene. Trimming cost V 3 bases and J 4 bases; bases outside gene matches: 2. The DNA of the CDR3 is TGTGCCAGCTCACCGGGACTAAGAGAGACCCAGTACTTC. It translates to CASSPGLRETQYF.

This sequence joins TRBV25-1 and TRBJ2-1, with 8 bases aligning to TRBD2. The CDR3 sequence is 16 residues long. The trim removed 7 bases at V and 3 bases at J, leaving 11 bases unmatched. CDR1 is MGHDK and CDR2 is SYGVNS in the germline V gene. The CDR3 spells CASKTARGDHYNEQFF. CDR3 bases: TGTGCCAGCAAAACGGCGCGGGGGGATCACTACAATGAGCAGTTCTTC. Full variable domain (outside the CDR3, taken from reference TRBV25-1 and TRBJ2-1): EADIYQTPRYLVIGTGKKITLECSQTMGHDKMYWYQQDPGMELHLIHYSYGVNSTEKGDLSSESTVSRIRTEHFPLTLESARPSHTSQYLCASKTARGDHYNEQFFGPGTRLTVL.

This rearrangement joins TRBV9 to TRBJ2-7, with TRBD2 as a possible D gene (6 bases). The CDR3 is 14 amino acids. From germline, CDR1 is SGDLS and CDR2 YYNGEE. V gave up 2 bases and J gave up 4 bases, with 13 bases separating them. CDR3 sequence: CASSVGRRDYEQYF. Written as DNA, the CDR3 is TGTGCCAGCAGCGTGGGGCGGCGGGATTACGAGCAGTACTTC.